The clone carrying this T cell receptor (beta chain) has more than one count but fewer than ten. The data stem from a study of identical twins. Each CDR3 protein is one row after TCRdb ran MiXCR on the 5' RACE reads. The data contain approximately 680,000 distinct CDR3 sequences, under 8.5% of them singletons. The junction had 10 bases not matched to a gene; V was cut back by 8 bases and J by 3 bases. Germline CDR1 is ENHRY and CDR2 is SYGVKD. This CDR3 contains 15 residues. These data were also reused for a study on yellow fever vaccine responses in identical twins.

The rearrangement links TRBV10-3 to TRBJ1-3, with 7 bases that match TRBD1. The specimen sequenced was PBMCs. The sequence was obtained from a woman under 30 in good health. CDR3 in DNA: TGTGCCATCGGGACAGAAGTGGGGAGTGGAAACACCATATATTTT. It is translated as CAIGTEVGSGNTIYF.